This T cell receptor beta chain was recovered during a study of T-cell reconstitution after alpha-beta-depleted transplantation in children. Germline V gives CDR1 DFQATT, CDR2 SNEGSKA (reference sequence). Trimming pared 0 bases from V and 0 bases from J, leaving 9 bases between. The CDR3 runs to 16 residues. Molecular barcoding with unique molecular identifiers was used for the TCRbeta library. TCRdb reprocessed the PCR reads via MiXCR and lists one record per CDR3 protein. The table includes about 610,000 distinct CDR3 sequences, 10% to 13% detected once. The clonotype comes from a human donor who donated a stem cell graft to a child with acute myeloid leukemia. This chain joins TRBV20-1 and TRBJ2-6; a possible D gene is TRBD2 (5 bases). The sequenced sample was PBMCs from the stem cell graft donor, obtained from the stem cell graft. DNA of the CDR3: TGCAGTGCTAGAGATTTCGGGATCTCTGGGGCCAACGTCCTGACTTTC. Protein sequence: CSARDFGISGANVLTF.